This T cell receptor beta chain was retrieved from a study of cytomegalovirus exposure and HLA in healthy donors. Findings and caveats of the study: It was reportedly the case that the classifier diagnosed cytomegalovirus status with high specificity and sensitivity. Among TCR beta chains, those listed as cytomegalovirus-associated numbered around 160.

On this clone: Antigen: not known.

Method: immunoSEQ multiplex PCR; TCRdb's copy keeps in-frame clones and lacks some. This sample carries under 80,000 clones, about 90% of them seen once, and the ten largest clones take around 1.3%. The V and J ends lost 6 bases and 7 bases, in that order; junction bases with no gene match: 10. Germline CDR1 KGHSH, CDR2 LQKENI. This CDR3 has 16 amino acids. The chain joins TRBV18 to TRBJ1-4, with 11 bases that match TRBD1. This clonotype was sampled from a woman between 18 and 29 years old in good health and CMV-seronegative. The material sequenced was PBMCs. CDR3 nucleotides: TGTGCCAGCTCTCCCGGACGGGACAGGGGGACTGAAAAACTGTTTTTT. Residues: CASSPGRDRGTEKLFF.